One and the same sample provided the 20 T cell receptor beta chains below, sequenced in a study of blood T cell repertoires in COVID-19. Produced via immunoSEQ multiplex PCR; TCRdb's table is partial and in-frame only. The table includes approximately 160,000 clones, around 86% detected once. The sequenced sample was peripheral blood. The receptors come from a man aged 55-75 years with COVID-19, enrolled during active disease.

This clone was detected only once. J is TRBJ2-5 and V is TRBV4-1, with D possibly matching TRBD2 (7 bases). V was cut by 3 bases and J by 1 base, with 15 bases left in between. This CDR3 spans 16 amino acids. Germline V gene data show CDR1 as MGHRA and CDR2 as YSYEKL. Written as DNA, the CDR3 is TGCGCCAGCAGCCAGGGGGGGGCAGGGGTCCAAGAGACCCAGTACTTC. Protein: CASSQGGAGVQETQYF.

V usage is TRBV19 and J usage is TRBJ2-4; TRBD1 aligns across 11 bases. The CDR3 length is 16 residues. Trimming took 4 bases from V and 7 from J; bases not matched to a gene: 9. Germline lookup yields CDR1 LNHDA and CDR2 SQIVND (reference sequence). The CDR3 loop is CASSNPLRDRGNIQYF. The DNA for the CDR3 is TGTGCCAGTAGTAATCCCCTTCGGGACAGGGGGAACATTCAGTACTTC.

The chain carries TRBV10-1 and TRBJ1-1, with 10 bases that match TRBD1. Germline assignment: CDR1 WNHNN and CDR2 SYGVQD (reference sequence). Germline trimming cut 7 bases from V and 1 base from J; bases unmatched to any gene: 9. This CDR3 contains 16 residues. CDR3 protein: CASTPGQGFGNTEAFF. The CDR3 bases are TGCGCCAGCACTCCGGGACAGGGGTTTGGGAACACTGAAGCTTTCTTT.

V gene TRBV5-4 combines with J gene TRBJ1-1, with D possibly being TRBD1 (5 bases). With 0 bases removed from V and 0 bases from J, the gap between germline ends came to 9 bases. The CDR3 contains 15 residues. From germline, CDR1 is SGHNT and CDR2 YYREEE (reference sequence). CDR3 residues: CASSLGGTLNTEAFF. DNA of the CDR3: TGTGCCAGCAGCTTGGGCGGGACTCTGAACACTGAAGCTTTCTTT.

V is TRBV6-2 or TRBV6-3 and J is TRBJ2-5; 7 bases fit TRBD2. The germline V gene encodes CDR1 MNHEY and CDR2 SVGEGT. The CDR3 runs 17 residues. The ends lost 2 bases at V and 1 base at J; junction bases unmatched: 10. This CDR3 reads CASSYGGAGAVQETQYF. The CDR3 DNA sequence: TGTGCCAGCAGTTACGGTGGGGCGGGAGCGGTCCAAGAGACCCAGTACTTC.

This chain connects TRBV7-9 to TRBJ2-2; 9 nucleotides line up with TRBD2. Trimming at V came to 5 bases and at J to 1 base, leaving 2 bases not matched to a gene. The CDR3 is 15 residues long. Germline loops: CDR1 SEHNR, CDR2 FQNEAQ (reference sequence). The CDR3 loop reads CASSRGGVNTGELFF. The CDR3 nucleotides are TGTGCCAGCAGCCGCGGGGGGGTGAACACCGGGGAGCTGTTTTTT.

The V call is TRBV6-5, the J call TRBJ2-4; 8 positions agree with TRBD1. Germline V lookup: CDR1 MNHEY, CDR2 SVGAGI. This CDR3 comprises 14 residues. The J segment lost 0 bases and the V segment lost 8 bases, leaving 3 bases of the junction unmatched. CDR3 residues: CASRGQGAKNIQYF. The CDR3 nucleotides are TGTGCCAGCCGCGGACAGGGAGCCAAAAACATTCAGTACTTC.

The gene calls are TRBV29-1 and TRBJ1-1, with 10 nucleotides matching TRBD1. Germline CDR1 is SQVTM and CDR2 is ANQGSEA. CDR3 length equals 14 residues. With V trimmed by 6 bases and J by 0 bases, 4 bases remained unmatched. The CDR3 DNA follows: TGCAGCGTCGACAGGGGGCCGATGAACACTGAAGCTTTCTTT. Encoded protein: CSVDRGPMNTEAFF.

This sequence joins TRBV25-1 and TRBJ2-2; TRBD1 is a possible D gene (6 bases). Germline V lookup: CDR1 MGHDK, CDR2 SYGVNS. The CDR3 has 15 residues. The germline V and J ends were trimmed by 1 base and 4 bases, with 10 bases remaining between them. The CDR3 sequence: CASSESWGPTGELFF. In nucleotides, the CDR3 is TGTGCCAGCAGTGAATCTTGGGGGCCCACCGGGGAGCTGTTTTTT.

V gene TRBV30 combines with J gene TRBJ2-6, with a tentative D call TRBD2 (7 bases). There are 19 residues in the CDR3. The ends were cut back, 3 bases at V and 0 bases at J, with 21 bases in the middle. CDR1 GTSNPN and CDR2 SVGIG come from the germline V gene (reference sequence). The chain's CDR3 is CAWSPTWEGGGSGANVLTF. The CDR3 region has the DNA TGTGCCTGGAGCCCCACTTGGGAGGGAGGGGGCTCTGGGGCCAACGTCCTGACTTTC.

V gene TRBV6-5 combines with J gene TRBJ2-1; D is possibly TRBD2 (7 bases). Trimming shortened V by 0 bases and J by 8 bases, and 14 bases separated the two germline ends. The CDR3 extends over 15 amino acids. Germline CDR1 and CDR2: MNHEY and SVGAGI. The CDR3 here is CASSYSGGGGYEQFF. CDR3 nucleotides: TGTGCCAGCAGTTACTCGGGAGGGGGGGGCTATGAGCAGTTCTTC.

This clone occurred once. The CDR3 sequence is CASSPRNEQFF. The CDR3 DNA reads TGTGCCAGCAGCCCCCGCAATGAGCAGTTCTTC. The chain joins TRBV11-3 to TRBJ2-1; no clear D. The V end lost 5 bases, the J end lost 6 bases, and 5 bases lay between the germline ends. The CDR3 sequence is 11 residues long. Germline CDR1 reads SGHNT; CDR2 reads YENEEA.

The chain carries TRBV27 and TRBJ2-5; 9 bases fit TRBD1. Germline assignment: CDR1 MNHEY and CDR2 SMNVEV (reference sequence). The CDR3 covers 14 residues. Trimming took 8 bases from V and 5 from J; bases not matched to a gene: 9. The CDR3 nucleotides read TGTGCCAGCGGGGGGACAGGGCGACACGAGACCCAGTACTTC. Amino acids: CASGGTGRHETQYF.

In its sample, this clone was seen once. The rearrangement joins TRBV21-1 to TRBJ1-2. TRBV21-1 is a pseudogene locus. The CDR3 has 17 residues. The CDR3 DNA is TGTGCCAGCAGCAAAGTTGACGGACTAACCTGGAACTATGGCTACACCTTC. It is translated as CASSKVDGLTWNYGYTF.

For the CDR3, the DNA is TGTGCCAGCAGTTTTAGCGGGGGGAGCACAGATACGCAGTATTTT. It specifies CASSFSGGSTDTQYF. The gene calls are TRBV6-6 and TRBJ2-3, with 10 bases matching TRBD2. After removal of 4 bases from V and 0 bases from J, the junction contained 1 base not matched to a gene. CDR1 is MNHNY and CDR2 is SVGAGI in the germline V gene (reference sequence). This CDR3 comprises 15 residues.

The chain has TRBV7-9 and TRBJ2-2; 7 nucleotides match TRBD1. The germline V gene has CDR1 SEHNR and CDR2 FQNEAQ (reference sequence). There are 16 residues in the CDR3. V was clipped by 5 bases and J by 5 bases; unmatched bases: 11. The CDR3 coding sequence is TGTGCCAGCAGCGGTTGGAGGACAGGATGGACCGGGGAGCTGTTTTTT. It is translated as CASSGWRTGWTGELFF.

V and J are TRBV24-1 and TRBJ2-3; TRBD2 might be the D (7 bases). CDR1 is KGHDR and CDR2 is SFDVKD in the germline V gene. This CDR3 has 19 amino acids. V lost 1 base and J 0 bases, leaving 19 bases between the germline ends. The CDR3 sequence: CATSDFLGGDRTSTDTQYF. The CDR3 bases are TGTGCCACCAGTGATTTTTTAGGGGGGGATAGGACTAGCACAGATACGCAGTATTTT.

The genes are TRBV24-1 and TRBJ1-5, with a possible D match to TRBD1 (5 bases). Per the germline V gene, CDR1 is KGHDR and CDR2 is SFDVKD. V lost 4 bases and J lost 6, with 12 bases in between. This CDR3 is 14 amino acids long. The CDR3 sequence is CATSDVGVTQPQHF. In DNA form, the CDR3 reads TGTGCCACCAGTGACGTAGGGGTGACTCAGCCCCAGCATTTT.

This chain connects TRBV29-1 to TRBJ2-7; possibly TRBD1 for D (6 bases). The germline gives CDR1 SQVTM, CDR2 ANQGSEA. V was pared by 4 bases and J by 2 bases, with 15 bases between. CDR3 length: 14 residues. CDR3 sequence reads: CSVGLDSTTYEQYF. In nucleotides, the CDR3 is TGCAGCGTTGGCTTGGACAGTACTACCTACGAGCAGTACTTC.

The chain is built from TRBV6-6 and TRBJ1-2; possible D gene TRBD1, 5 bases. The V gene's germline CDR1 is MNHNY and CDR2 SVGAGI (reference sequence). CDR3 length equals 16 residues. Trimming stripped 6 bases from V and 0 bases from J, with 17 bases between. This chain's CDR3 is CASSLLAQETNYGYTF. CDR3 DNA: TGTGCCAGCAGCCTACTTGCACAGGAGACTAACTATGGCTACACCTTC.